This T cell receptor beta chain was captured by sequencing in a study of blood T cell repertoires in COVID-19. The CDR3 spans 17 residues. Trimming pared 3 bases from V and 1 base from J, leaving 16 bases between. Germline V gene data show CDR1 as LGHNA and CDR2 as YSLEER. Sequencing was performed with immunoSEQ multiplex PCR; in TCRdb, only in-frame clones are kept and a portion is missing. The sample carries about 240,000 clones, approximately 85% recorded once. Material: peripheral blood. This clonotype was sampled from a woman in her sixties or seventies with acute or convalescent COVID-19. V is TRBV4-3 and J is TRBJ2-4; D is perhaps TRBD1 (6 bases). The CDR3 reads CASSQDYRVVAKNIQYF. The DNA for the CDR3 is TGCGCCAGCAGCCAGGATTACAGGGTAGTCGCCAAAAACATTCAGTACTTC.